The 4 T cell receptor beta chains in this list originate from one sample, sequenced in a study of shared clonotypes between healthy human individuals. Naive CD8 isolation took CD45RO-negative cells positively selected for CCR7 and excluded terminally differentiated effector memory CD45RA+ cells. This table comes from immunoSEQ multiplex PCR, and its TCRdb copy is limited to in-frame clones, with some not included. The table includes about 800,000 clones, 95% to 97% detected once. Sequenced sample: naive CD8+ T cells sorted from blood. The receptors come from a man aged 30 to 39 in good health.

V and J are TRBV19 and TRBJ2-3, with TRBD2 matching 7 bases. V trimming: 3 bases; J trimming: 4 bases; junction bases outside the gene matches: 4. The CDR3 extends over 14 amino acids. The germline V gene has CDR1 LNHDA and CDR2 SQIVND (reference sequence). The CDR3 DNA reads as TGTGCCAGTAGTATCGGACTAGTCCCAGATACGCAGTATTTT. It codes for CASSIGLVPDTQYF.

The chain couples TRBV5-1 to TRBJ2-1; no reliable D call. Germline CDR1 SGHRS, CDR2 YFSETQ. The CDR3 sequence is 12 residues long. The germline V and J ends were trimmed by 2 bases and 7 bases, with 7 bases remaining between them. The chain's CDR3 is CASSLLTNEQFF. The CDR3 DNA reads TGCGCCAGCAGCTTATTAACGAATGAGCAGTTCTTC.

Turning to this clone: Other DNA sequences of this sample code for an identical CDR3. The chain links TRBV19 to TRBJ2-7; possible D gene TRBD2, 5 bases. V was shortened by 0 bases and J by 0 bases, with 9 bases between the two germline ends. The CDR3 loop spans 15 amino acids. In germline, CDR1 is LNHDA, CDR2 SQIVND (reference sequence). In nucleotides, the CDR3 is TGTGCCAGTAGTATAGATCTAGGGAGCTCCTACGAGCAGTACTTC. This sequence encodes CASSIDLGSSYEQYF.

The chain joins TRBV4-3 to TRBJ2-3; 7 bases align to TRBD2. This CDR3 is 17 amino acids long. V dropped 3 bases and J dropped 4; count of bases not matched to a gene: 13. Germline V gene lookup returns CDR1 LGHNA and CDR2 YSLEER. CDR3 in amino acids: CASSHDPRLARSDTQYF. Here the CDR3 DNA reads TGCGCCAGCAGCCACGACCCCCGACTAGCACGGTCAGATACGCAGTATTTT.